The T cell receptor (beta chain) described here comes from a study of blood T cell repertoires in COVID-19. Measured with immunoSEQ multiplex PCR; TCRdb has only the in-frame clones, and not every one. The table lists some 74,000 clones, 88% of them singletons. Trimming cost V 0 bases and J 2 bases, with 6 bases left between them. The CDR3 runs to 14 residues. Per the germline V gene, CDR1 is KGHSH and CDR2 is LQKENI. This clone showed up just a few times. This receptor was taken from a woman of 80 years or more with acute or convalescent COVID-19. Sequenced: peripheral blood. This chain connects TRBV18 to TRBJ2-3; TRBD2 might be the D (5 bases). In nucleotides, the CDR3 is TGTGCCAGCTCACCACCCGGGGTCACAGATACGCAGTATTTT. Translating it yields CASSPPGVTDTQYF.